This TCR beta chain originates from a study of T cell repertoires in ileal Crohn's disease. Study-level results: All patients with clonality above 26.8% had endoscopic recurrence.

Specified time point: neoterminal ileum biopsy at postoperative endoscopy, about 6 months after surgery. Only in-frame clones appear in the TCRdb table, and some are missing; sequencing was by immunoSEQ multiplex PCR. The table records about 62,000 clones, roughly nine tenths of them present only once. The CDR3 loop spans 15 amino acids. Germline loops: CDR1 SGHTA, CDR2 FQGNSA. J gave up 5 bases and V 7 bases, and 13 bases lay outside the gene matches. About this clone itself: The antigen is not known.

This sequence was found in an adult with Crohn's disease. The sequenced material came from ileal tissue. The chain carries TRBV7-2 and TRBJ1-1, with 7 bases aligning to TRBD1. The CDR3 here is CASTQTTGLGTEAFF. The CDR3 bases are TGTGCCAGCACCCAAACGACAGGGTTGGGGACTGAAGCTTTCTTT.